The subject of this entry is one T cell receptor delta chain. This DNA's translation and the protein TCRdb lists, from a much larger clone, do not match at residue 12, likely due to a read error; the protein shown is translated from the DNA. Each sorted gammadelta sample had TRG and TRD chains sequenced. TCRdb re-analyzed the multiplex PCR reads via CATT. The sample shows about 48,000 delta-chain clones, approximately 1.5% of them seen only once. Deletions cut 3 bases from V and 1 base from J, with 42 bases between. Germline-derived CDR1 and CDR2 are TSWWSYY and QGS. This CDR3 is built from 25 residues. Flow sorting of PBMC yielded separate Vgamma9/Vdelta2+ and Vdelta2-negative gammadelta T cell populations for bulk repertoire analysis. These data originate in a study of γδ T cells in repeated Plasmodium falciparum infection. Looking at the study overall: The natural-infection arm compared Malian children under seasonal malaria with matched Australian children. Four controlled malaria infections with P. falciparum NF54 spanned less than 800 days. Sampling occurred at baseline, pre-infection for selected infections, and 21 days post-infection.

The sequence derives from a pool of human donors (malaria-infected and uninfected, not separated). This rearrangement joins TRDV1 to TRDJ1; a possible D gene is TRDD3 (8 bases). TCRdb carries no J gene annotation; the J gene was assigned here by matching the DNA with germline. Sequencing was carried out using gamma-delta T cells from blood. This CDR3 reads CALGDSAFLRVGRTGGRTPTDKLIF. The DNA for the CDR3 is TGTGCTCTTGGGGACTCGGCCTTCCTTAGGGTGGGCCGTACTGGGGGCCGTACCCCCACCGATAAACTCATCTTT.